Listed here is a single TCR beta chain. The target antigen is unknown. The data are from a study of shared clonotypes between healthy human individuals. Whole-study findings and limits: Blood alone was sampled, and tissue repertoires likely differ.

Authors' methods: As immunoSEQ supplied junction-only sequences (without quality scores), filtering differed. Sequencing was performed with immunoSEQ multiplex PCR; in TCRdb, only in-frame clones are kept and a portion is missing. The D gene and trimming were derived from the DNA, and the V and J assignments and clone size from that table. The repertoire holds about 1.5 million clones, roughly 98% seen once, with approximately 0.45% in the top ten. Germline CDR1 and CDR2: SQVTM and ANQGSEA. The ends were cut back, 2 bases at V and 11 bases at J, with 15 bases in the middle. The CDR3 has 12 amino acids. It was into CD45RA+ naive and CD45RA-negative memory subsets that the CD4+ cells were split.

Sequences were obtained from naive CD4+ T cells sorted from blood. As for subset: CD45RA+ positively selected. The genes are TRBV29-1 and TRBJ1-1; a possible D gene is TRBD1 (5 bases). This clonotype was sampled from a man aged 25-45 years in good health. This CDR3 is CSVERGVTVAFF. The CDR3 nucleotides read TGCAGCGTTGAACGAGGGGTGACGGTCGCTTTCTTT.